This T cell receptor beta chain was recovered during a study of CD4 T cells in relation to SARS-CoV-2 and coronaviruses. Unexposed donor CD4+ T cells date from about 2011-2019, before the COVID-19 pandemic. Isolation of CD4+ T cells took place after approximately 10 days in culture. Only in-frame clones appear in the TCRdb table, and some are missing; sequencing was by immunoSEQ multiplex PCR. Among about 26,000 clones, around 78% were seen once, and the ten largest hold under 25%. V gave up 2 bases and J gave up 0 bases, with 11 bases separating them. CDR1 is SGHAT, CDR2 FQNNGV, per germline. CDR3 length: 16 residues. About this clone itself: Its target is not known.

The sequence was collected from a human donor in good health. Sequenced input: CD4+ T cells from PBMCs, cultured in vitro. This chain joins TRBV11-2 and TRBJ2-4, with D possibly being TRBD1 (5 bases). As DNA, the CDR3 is TGTGCCAGCAGCTTATCAGGGTGGCAAGCCAAAAACATTCAGTACTTC. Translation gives CASSLSGWQAKNIQYF.